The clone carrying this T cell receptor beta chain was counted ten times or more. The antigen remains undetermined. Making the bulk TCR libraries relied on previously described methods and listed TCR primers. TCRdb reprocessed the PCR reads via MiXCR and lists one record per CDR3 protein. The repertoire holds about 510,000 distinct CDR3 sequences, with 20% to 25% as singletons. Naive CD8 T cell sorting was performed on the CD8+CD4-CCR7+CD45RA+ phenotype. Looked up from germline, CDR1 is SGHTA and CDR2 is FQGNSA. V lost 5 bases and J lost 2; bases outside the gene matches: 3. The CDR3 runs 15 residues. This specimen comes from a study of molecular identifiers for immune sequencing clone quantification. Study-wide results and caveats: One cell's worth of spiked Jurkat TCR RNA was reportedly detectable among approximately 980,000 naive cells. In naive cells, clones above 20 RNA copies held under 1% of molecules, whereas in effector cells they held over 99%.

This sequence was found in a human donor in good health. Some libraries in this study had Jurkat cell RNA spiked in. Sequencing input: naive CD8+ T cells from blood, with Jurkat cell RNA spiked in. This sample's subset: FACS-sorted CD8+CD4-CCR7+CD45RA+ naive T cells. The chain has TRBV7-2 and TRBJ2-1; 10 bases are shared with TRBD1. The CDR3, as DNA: TGTGCCAGCAGCCCCGGGACAGGGGCCTACAATGAGCAGTTCTTC. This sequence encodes CASSPGTGAYNEQFF.